These 12 T cell receptor beta chains were all obtained from the same sample, sequenced in a study of CD8+ T cells in alopecia areata. Extracted RNA was reverse transcribed into cDNA, the sequencing template. Some clones are missing from TCRdb's copy, which holds only in-frame ones; the method was immunoSEQ multiplex PCR. The data show under 40,000 clones, around three fifths seen once. The sample comprised NKG2D-high CD8+ T cells sorted from blood. The receptor set was obtained from a human donor with alopecia areata.

The rearrangement links TRBV28 to TRBJ2-5, with D uncertain. Between the trimmed V and J ends, which lost 3 bases and 7 bases, there was a span of 18 bases. Germline V gene sequence: CDR1 MDHEN, CDR2 SYDVKM. The CDR3 covers 15 residues. The CDR3 sequence: CASSLVRLRPRTQYF. The CDR3 nucleotides read TGTGCCAGCAGTTTGGTCAGGTTAAGGCCTCGGACCCAGTACTTC.

This clone was observed a few times. The rearrangement links TRBV28 to TRBJ2-2; no firm D call. Trimming removed 5 bases from V and 6 bases from J, with 10 bases in between. The CDR3 length is 13 residues. CDR1 is MDHEN and CDR2 is SYDVKM in the germline V gene. The CDR3 DNA reads TGTGCCAGCAGTCCCCCATCGGCCGGGGAGCTGTTTTTT. Protein: CASSPPSAGELFF.

V and J are TRBV15 and TRBJ2-1; 9 nucleotides agree with TRBD1. Germline trimming cut 0 bases from V and 9 bases from J; bases unmatched to any gene: 18. Germline loops: CDR1 LNHNV, CDR2 YYDKDF (reference sequence). The CDR3 extends over 19 amino acids. In DNA form, the CDR3 reads TGTGCCACCAGCAGAGATTCCCGAGGGTTCGAGAGACAGGGGGGTGAGCAGTTCTTC. Amino acids: CATSRDSRGFERQGGEQFF.

The chain is built from TRBV4-3 and TRBJ1-2, with D maybe TRBD1 (5 bases). CDR3 length equals 16 residues. Germline lookup yields CDR1 LGHNA and CDR2 YSLEER. The ends were cut back, 5 bases at V and 2 bases at J, with 18 bases in the middle. CDR3 DNA sequence: TGCGCCAGCAGCAATCAACCGTCCGAGGGGAACTATGGCTACACCTTC. It is translated as CASSNQPSEGNYGYTF.

V usage is TRBV10-3 and J usage is TRBJ2-2, with D possibly being TRBD2 (5 bases). Germline loops: CDR1 ENHRY, CDR2 SYGVKD. The CDR3 has 12 amino acids. Between the trimmed V and J ends, which lost 11 bases and 4 bases, there was a span of 11 bases. The CDR3 nucleotides are TGTGCCGCAGCGGCTTTCACCGGGGAGCTGTTTTTT. Protein sequence: CAAAAFTGELFF.

The V gene is TRBV2, the J gene TRBJ2-3; D gene uncertain. The CDR3 runs 14 residues. V lost 4 bases, J lost 2 bases, and 10 bases lay in between. Germline V CDR1 and CDR2: SNHLY, FYNNEI. The CDR3 DNA is TGTGCCAGCAGTGGGGGTCGGGCCACAGATACGCAGTATTTT. Translated, it gives CASSGGRATDTQYF.

The rearrangement links TRBV4-3 to TRBJ1-4; D might be TRBD1 (5 bases). From germline, CDR1 is LGHNA and CDR2 YSLEER. Trimming removed 0 bases from V and 8 bases from J, with 19 bases in between. This CDR3 is built from 17 residues. The CDR3 spells CASSQDFGGWAREKLFF. The CDR3 DNA reads as TGCGCCAGCAGCCAAGATTTCGGGGGGTGGGCTCGGGAAAAACTGTTTTTT.

This chain uses TRBV4-1 with TRBJ2-6; TRBD2 matches 7 bases. The germline gives CDR1 MGHRA, CDR2 YSYEKL. The CDR3 is 18 residues long. J was trimmed by 4 bases and V by 2 bases; bases with no gene match: 11. DNA for the CDR3: TGCGCCAGCAGCCAACTAGCGGATCATTCACCCGGGGCCAACGTCCTGACTTTC. It yields the protein CASSQLADHSPGANVLTF.

J is TRBJ2-2 and V is TRBV4-2; 7 bases match TRBD2. The CDR3 has 18 amino acids. CDR1 and CDR2 from the germline V gene are LGHNA and YNFKEQ. The V gene end was trimmed by 5 bases and the J gene end by 2 bases; junction bases not matched to a gene: 14. CDR3 amino acids: CASSEGPPRGGNTGELFF. As DNA, the CDR3 is TGTGCCAGCAGCGAGGGGCCCCCCCGCGGGGGTAACACCGGGGAGCTGTTTTTT.

The rearrangement uses TRBV7-2 and TRBJ2-7; D unclear. CDR3 length: 12 residues. V was shortened by 5 bases and J by 2 bases, with 7 bases between the two germline ends. Germline lookup yields CDR1 SGHTA and CDR2 FQGNSA. The CDR3 here is CASSPDPYEQYF. The CDR3 DNA reads as TGTGCCAGCAGCCCTGACCCCTACGAGCAGTACTTC. Combining the CDR3 with reference TRBV7-2 and TRBJ2-7 gives the whole variable domain GAGVSQSPSNKVTEKGKDVELRCDPISGHTALYWYRQSLGQGLEFLIYFQGNSAPDKSGLPSDRFSAERTGGSVSTLTIQRTQQEDSAVYLCASSPDPYEQYFGPGTRLTVT.

In its sample, this clone was seen a few times. The chain carries TRBV7-9 and TRBJ2-3; 9 nucleotides match TRBD1. The CDR3 has 15 residues. Per germline, CDR1 SEHNR and CDR2 FQNEAQ (reference sequence). The V segment lost 4 bases and the J segment 3 bases; nucleotides outside the gene matches: 5. The CDR3 coding sequence is TGTGCCAGCAGCTACAGACAGGGGGGGACAGATACGCAGTATTTT. It is translated as CASSYRQGGTDTQYF.

This rearrangement joins TRBV7-9 to TRBJ2-7; D gene ambiguous. The ends were cut back, 4 bases at V and 7 bases at J, with 8 bases in the middle. The CDR3 length is 11 residues. Germline V gives CDR1 SEHNR, CDR2 FQNEAQ (reference sequence). The CDR3 loop is CASSYGGEQYF. DNA of the CDR3: TGTGCCAGCAGCTACGGTGGGGAGCAGTACTTC. The whole variable domain, filled in from reference TRBV7-9 and TRBJ2-7, reads DTGVSQNPRHKITKRGQNVTFRCDPISEHNRLYWYRQTLGQGPEFLTYFQNEAQLEKSRLLSDRFSAERPKGSFSTLEIQRTEQGDSAMYLCASSYGGEQYFGPGTRLTVT.